One and the same sample provided the 27 T cell receptor beta chains below, sequenced in a study of CD8 T cells in ankylosing spondylitis. TCRdb re-called the 5' RACE reads with MiXCR, one entry per CDR3 protein. The sample yields roughly 240,000 distinct CDR3 sequences, roughly 32% seen once. The sample taken for sequencing was blood, either unsorted or a sorted T cell fraction (not recorded which). The receptors derive from a male donor with ankylosing spondylitis or in good health (not recorded which).

In this sample, this clonotype turned up a few times. This chain links TRBV10-3 with TRBJ2-2; TRBD2 is a possible D gene (5 bases). Per the germline V gene, CDR1 is ENHRY and CDR2 is SYGVKD. Trimming removed 6 bases at V and 0 bases at J, with 11 bases between. The CDR3 runs to 15 residues. Written as DNA, the CDR3 is TGTGCCATCAGGCGCGGGTTAGCGAACACCGGGGAGCTGTTTTTT. Translation gives CAIRRGLANTGELFF.

This clonotype was seen ten or more times. V is TRBV29-1 and J is TRBJ2-7, with D perhaps matching TRBD1 or TRBD2 (5 bases each). V gave up 3 bases and J gave up 7 bases, with 16 bases separating them. The CDR3 contains 13 residues. Germline V lookup: CDR1 SQVTM, CDR2 ANQGSEA. The CDR3 sequence: CSVEAAGTGEQYF. For the CDR3, the DNA is TGCAGCGTTGAGGCCGCAGGGACGGGTGAGCAGTACTTC.

The V and J genes are TRBV20-1 and TRBJ1-1; the D gene is possibly TRBD1 (5 bases). CDR1 DFQATT and CDR2 SNEGSKA come from the germline V gene (reference sequence). The CDR3 totals 14 residues. The germline V and J ends were trimmed by 0 bases and 0 bases, with 8 bases remaining between them. CDR3 DNA: TGCAGTGCTAGAGACAGGGTCGTGAACACTGAAGCTTTCTTT. Amino acids: CSARDRVVNTEAFF.

V usage is TRBV7-9 and J usage is TRBJ2-7; 9 bases are shared with TRBD2. The ends lost 10 bases at V and 3 bases at J; junction bases unmatched: 10. The germline V gene has CDR1 SEHNR and CDR2 FQNEAQ (reference sequence). This CDR3 is built from 14 residues. CDR3 bases: TGTGCCAACGAGAGGCTAGCGGGGAGCTACGAGCAGTACTTC. Protein: CANERLAGSYEQYF. The whole variable domain, filled in from reference TRBV7-9 and TRBJ2-7, reads DTGVSQNPRHKITKRGQNVTFRCDPISEHNRLYWYRQTLGQGPEFLTYFQNEAQLEKSRLLSDRFSAERPKGSFSTLEIQRTEQGDSAMYLCANERLAGSYEQYFGPGTRLTVT.

The rearrangement links TRBV20-1 to TRBJ2-1; 13 nucleotides agree with TRBD2. Germline lookup yields CDR1 DFQATT and CDR2 SNEGSKA (reference sequence). CDR3 length equals 15 residues. V shed 6 bases and J 4 bases; nucleotides not matched to a gene: 6. CDR3 DNA sequence: TGCAGTGCCAAAGGACTAGCGGGGGCATACAATGAGCAGTTCTTC. Its protein product is CSAKGLAGAYNEQFF.

This clonotype was detected a few times. The V and J genes are TRBV29-1 and TRBJ2-7; D remains ambiguous. CDR1 is SQVTM, CDR2 ANQGSEA, per germline. The CDR3 has 12 residues. V gave up 3 bases and J gave up 6 bases, with 12 bases separating them. CDR3 DNA: TGCAGCGTTGAGGCTGGCCCGGGCGAGCAGTACTTC. Translating gives CSVEAGPGEQYF.

This sequence joins TRBV5-6 and TRBJ2-5, with D possibly being TRBD2 (5 bases). Germline V lookup: CDR1 SGHDT, CDR2 YYEEEE. V was shortened by 3 bases and J by 2 bases, with 14 bases between the two germline ends. The CDR3 covers 15 residues. The CDR3 region has the DNA TGTGCCAGCAGCTCAGCGAGGGAGCGGCAAGAGACCCAGTACTTC. Amino acids: CASSSARERQETQYF.

This clonotype was observed a single time. The V gene is TRBV12-3 or TRBV12-4, the J gene TRBJ1-2; D is unclear. The CDR3 is 14 residues long. Deletions cut 2 bases from V and 6 bases from J, with 13 bases between. CDR3 region: CASSLSFGRDGYTF. In DNA, the CDR3 is TGTGCCAGCAGTTTATCTTTCGGGCGGGATGGCTACACCTTC.

This clonotype showed up just once. This CDR3 is CASSLDGESEKLFF. DNA for the CDR3: TGTGCCAGCAGCTTAGACGGCGAATCTGAAAAACTGTTTTTT. The chain couples TRBV7-2 to TRBJ1-4; no firm D call. This CDR3 contains 14 residues. Looked up from germline, CDR1 is SGHTA and CDR2 is FQGNSA. V lost 1 base, J lost 7 bases, and 10 bases lay in between.

This chain joins TRBV9 and TRBJ1-5; D gene unclear. The V end lost 9 bases, the J end lost 3 bases, and 16 bases lay between the germline ends. The length of the CDR3 is 14 residues. Germline CDR1 SGDLS, CDR2 YYNGEE. The CDR3 spells CANRHWEHNQPQHF. CDR3 bases: TGTGCCAACCGTCATTGGGAGCACAATCAGCCCCAGCATTTT. Full variable domain (rest looked up from reference TRBV9 and TRBJ1-5): DSGVTQTPKHLITATGQRVTLRCSPRSGDLSVYWYQQSLDQGLQFLIQYYNGEERAKGNILERFSAQQFPDLHSELNLSSLELGDSALYFCANRHWEHNQPQHFGDGTRLSIL.

This clonotype was found a few times. The chain is built from TRBV12-3 or TRBV12-4 and TRBJ2-1; D gene unclear. Between the trimmed V and J ends, which lost 6 bases and 0 bases, there was a span of 9 bases. This CDR3 spans 14 amino acids. The DNA of the CDR3 is TGTGCCAGCAGGCCGAGAAGCTCCTACAATGAGCAGTTCTTC. Encoded protein: CASRPRSSYNEQFF.

This clonotype was picked up a small number of times. The rearrangement links TRBV6-5 to TRBJ2-2, with D unresolved. V gave up 2 bases and J gave up 2 bases, with 9 bases separating them. CDR1 is MNHEY, CDR2 SVGAGI, per germline. This CDR3 is 15 amino acids long. CDR3 nucleotides: TGTGCCAGCAGTTACAGGGTGTACAACACCGGGGAGCTGTTTTTT. Translation gives CASSYRVYNTGELFF.

This clonotype appeared a few times. The chain recombines TRBV10-3 with TRBJ1-3; D is unresolved. This CDR3 comprises 17 residues. Per the germline V gene, CDR1 is ENHRY and CDR2 is SYGVKD. Trimming took 10 bases from V and 0 from J, leaving 22 bases between them. The CDR3 here is CATRSGSPLHSGNTIYF. CDR3 bases: TGTGCCACCAGATCGGGATCACCACTCCACTCTGGAAACACCATATATTTT.

The CDR3 DNA follows: TGTGCCAGCAGCTTGGTTGCGAGGAGCAATGAGCAGTTCTTC. Amino acids: CASSLVARSNEQFF. The V call is TRBV5-4, the J call TRBJ2-1; no firm D call. The length of the CDR3 is 14 residues. Trimming removed 0 bases from V and 6 bases from J, with 10 bases in between. Germline CDR1 and CDR2: SGHNT and YYREEE (reference sequence). The whole variable domain, remainder taken from reference TRBV5-4 and TRBJ2-1, is ETGVTQSPTHLIKTRGQQVTLRCSSQSGHNTVSWYQQALGQGPQFIFQYYREEENGRGNFPPRFSGLQFPNYSSELNVNALELDDSALYLCASSLVARSNEQFFGPGTRLTVL.

The chain has TRBV20-1 and TRBJ2-3; D is uncertain. The germline V and J ends were trimmed by 5 bases and 3 bases, with 6 bases remaining between them. The length of the CDR3 is 11 residues. Germline lookup yields CDR1 DFQATT and CDR2 SNEGSKA (reference sequence). The CDR3 loop is CSALSTDTQYF. The CDR3 coding sequence is TGCAGTGCTCTTTCGACAGATACGCAGTATTTT.

This clonotype occurred a few times. The chain combines TRBV5-6 with TRBJ2-7, with 10 bases that match TRBD1. V gave up 0 bases and J gave up 7 bases; unmatched junction bases: 10. Germline values: CDR1 SGHDT, CDR2 YYEEEE. The length of the CDR3 is 16 residues. The CDR3 is CASSLGTGGSSGEQYF. In nucleotides, the CDR3 is TGTGCCAGCAGCTTGGGGACAGGGGGTAGTTCGGGAGAGCAGTACTTC. Filled out from reference TRBV5-6 and TRBJ2-7, the complete variable domain reads DAGVTQSPTHLIKTRGQQVTLRCSPKSGHDTVSWYQQALGQGPQFIFQYYEEEERQRGNFPDRFSGHQFPNYSSELNVNALLLGDSALYLCASSLGTGGSSGEQYFGPGTRLTVT.

The chain uses TRBV4-2 and TRBJ1-1; a weak D match, TRBD1 (5 bases). From germline, CDR1 is LGHNA and CDR2 YNFKEQ. V lost 2 bases to trimming and J lost 4 bases, with 20 bases between them. This CDR3 region has 17 residues. CDR3 sequence (DNA): TGTGCCAGCAGCCAACCGGCGGGTGAGGGGTCCGGCACTGAAGCTTTCTTT. Its protein product is CASSQPAGEGSGTEAFF.

The V gene is TRBV5-1, the J gene TRBJ2-1; D is perhaps TRBD1 (7 bases). CDR1 and CDR2 from the germline V gene are SGHRS and YFSETQ. Trimming took 0 bases from V and 4 from J, leaving 17 bases between them. The CDR3 extends over 17 amino acids. The CDR3 loop is CASSLGRGLLSYNEQFF. Here the CDR3 DNA reads TGCGCCAGCAGCTTGGGGAGGGGGCTGTTGTCTTACAATGAGCAGTTCTTC.

This rearrangement joins TRBV29-1 to TRBJ2-5, with D unresolved. With 5 bases removed from V and 2 bases from J, the gap between germline ends came to 9 bases. The length of the CDR3 is 12 residues. The germline V gene has CDR1 SQVTM and CDR2 ANQGSEA. The CDR3 loop is CSVRYQQETQYF. The DNA for the CDR3 is TGCAGCGTTCGGTACCAGCAAGAGACCCAGTACTTC.

This clonotype has only a few counts. In DNA, the CDR3 is TGTGCCAGTAGTATAGGAGGAACAGGGGCCAACGTCCTGACTTTC. It translates to CASSIGGTGANVLTF. The V gene is TRBV19, the J gene TRBJ2-6; D uncertain. In germline, CDR1 is LNHDA, CDR2 SQIVND (reference sequence). V shed 1 base and J shed 4 bases, with 8 bases lying between them. CDR3 length equals 15 residues. The full variable domain, completed using reference TRBV19 and TRBJ2-6, is DGGITQSPKYLFRKEGQNVTLSCEQNLNHDAMYWYRQDPGQGLRLIYYSQIVNDFQKGDIAEGYSVSREKKESFPLTVTSAQKNPTAFYLCASSIGGTGANVLTFGAGSRLTVL.

This clonotype showed up just a few times. The rearrangement joins TRBV4-1 to TRBJ2-3; 10 nucleotides align to TRBD1. V gave up 4 bases and J gave up 6 bases; unmatched junction bases: 7. CDR1 is MGHRA and CDR2 is YSYEKL in the germline V gene. This CDR3 comprises 15 residues. The CDR3 spells CASSPRGTGEDTQYF. DNA of the CDR3: TGCGCCAGCAGCCCCCGCGGGACAGGGGAGGATACGCAGTATTTT.

The rearrangement links TRBV20-1 to TRBJ1-5; D gene unclear. The CDR3 consists of 13 residues. V was cut by 5 bases and J by 5 bases, with 13 bases left in between. Germline V lookup: CDR1 DFQATT, CDR2 SNEGSKA (reference sequence). The CDR3 nucleotides are TGCAGTGCTCCCCTGGACCGAGATCAGCCCCAGCATTTT. It translates to CSAPLDRDQPQHF.

This clonotype was recorded a few times. The genes are TRBV6-5 and TRBJ1-4; D remains unclear. The V end was cut by 0 bases, the J end by 8 bases, with 7 bases between. The CDR3 is 13 amino acids. Germline-derived CDR1 and CDR2 are MNHEY and SVGAGI. The CDR3 DNA reads as TGTGCCAGCAGTTACTCGGTGGGGGAAAAACTGTTTTTT. Translating it yields CASSYSVGEKLFF.

At least ten counts were recorded for this clonotype. The chain is built from TRBV29-1 and TRBJ2-5; weak D call: TRBD1 (5 bases). Trimming took off 5 bases at V and 2 bases at J, with 6 bases between the two ends. The germline gives CDR1 SQVTM, CDR2 ANQGSEA. This CDR3 spans 11 amino acids. In DNA, the CDR3 is TGCAGCGTTAGACAGCAAGAGACCCAGTACTTC. Amino acid sequence: CSVRQQETQYF.

The V call is TRBV3-1, the J call TRBJ1-2, with unresolved D. This CDR3 is 13 amino acids long. Per germline, CDR1 LGHDT and CDR2 YNNKEL (reference sequence). Trimming removed 3 bases from V and 0 bases from J, with 5 bases in between. CDR3 residues: CASSQIANYGYTF. The CDR3 DNA reads TGTGCCAGCAGCCAGATAGCTAACTATGGCTACACCTTC.

This clonotype was seen a handful of times. The gene calls are TRBV27 and TRBJ2-7; tentatively, D is TRBD1 or TRBD2 (5 bases each). V lost 3 bases and J lost 3, with 15 bases in between. Germline V CDR1 and CDR2: MNHEY, SMNVEV (reference sequence). This CDR3 spans 15 amino acids. The CDR3, as DNA: TGTGCCAGCAGTTTTCGTTCGGGACGTAGCTACGAGCAGTACTTC. Its protein is CASSFRSGRSYEQYF.

A note on this clonotype: Germline is not matched at one junction end, which may reflect a read error. This sequence joins TRBV12-3 or TRBV12-4 and TRBJ1-4; 11 bases are shared with TRBD1. The CDR3 has 17 residues. CDR3 coding DNA: TGTGCCAGCAGCTTAGTTCTTCCGGGACAGGGGGGGGAAAAACTGTTTTTT. Residues: CASSLVLPGQGGEKLFF.